This T cell receptor (beta chain) was found in a study of identical twins. Each CDR3 protein gets one entry after TCRdb re-called the 5' RACE reads with MiXCR. The sample contains hundreds of thousands of distinct CDR3 sequences, 18% of which appear only once. The length of the CDR3 is 12 residues. Germline loops: CDR1 SGHTA, CDR2 FQGNSA. The V gene lost 5 bases and the J gene lost 12 bases, with 16 bases spanning the gap. The same specimen was also included in a second study, on T cells expressing NK-cell markers.

The J gene is TRBJ1-1, the V gene TRBV7-2, with D possibly being TRBD1 (6 bases). The receptor's source is a woman in her late teens or twenties in good health. Sequenced material: PBMCs. CDR3 sequence reads: CASSPSGAPTFF. The CDR3 DNA reads as TGTGCCAGCAGCCCCTCAGGGGCGCCAACTTTCTTT.